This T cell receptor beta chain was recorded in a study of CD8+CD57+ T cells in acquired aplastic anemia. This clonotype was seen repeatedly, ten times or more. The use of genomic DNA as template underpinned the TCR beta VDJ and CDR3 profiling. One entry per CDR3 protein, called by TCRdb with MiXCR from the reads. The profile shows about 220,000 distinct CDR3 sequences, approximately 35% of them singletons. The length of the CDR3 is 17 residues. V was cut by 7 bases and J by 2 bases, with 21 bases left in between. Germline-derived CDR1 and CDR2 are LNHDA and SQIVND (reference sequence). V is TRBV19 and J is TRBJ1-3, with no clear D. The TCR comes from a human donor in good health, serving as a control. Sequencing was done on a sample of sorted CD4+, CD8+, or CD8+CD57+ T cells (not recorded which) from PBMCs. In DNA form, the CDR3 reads TGTGCCAGTACCCCTGGGAGAGGCCCAGGAACTGGAAACACCATATATTTT. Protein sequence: CASTPGRGPGTGNTIYF.